This TCR delta chain was recovered during a study of DNA immune sequencing with unique molecular identifiers. Looking at the study overall: Inputs: about 100 ng DNA from enriched γδ cells, about 1 ug from non-enriched PBMCs.

To note about this clone: TCRdb records a much larger clone's protein for this DNA, with a difference at residue 18 that likely arises from a read error; the protein given is the translation of the DNA.

All 8 TRDV and 4 TRDJ genes were targeted in 32-plex amplification of genomic DNA. Adapter PCR followed 2 to 3 barcoding PCR cycles that attached a 12-nucleotide UMI. TCRdb reanalyzed the multiplex PCR reads using CATT. The table lists a few thousand delta-chain clones, approximately 11% of them singletons. The clonotype originates from a human donor in good health. The sequencing sample was made of gamma-delta T cells enriched from blood buffy coat, or unenriched PBMCs (not recorded which).

The CDR3 nucleotides read TGTGCCTGTGACAAAGTACTGGGGGATACGCGCTCCTGGGACACCCGACAGACGTTTTTC. This translates into CACDKVLGDTRSWDTRQTFF. The rearrangement joins TRDV2 to TRDJ3, with TRDD3 identical over 13 bases. The CDR3 has 20 residues. Germline CDR1 reads GEAIGNYY; CDR2 reads EKD.